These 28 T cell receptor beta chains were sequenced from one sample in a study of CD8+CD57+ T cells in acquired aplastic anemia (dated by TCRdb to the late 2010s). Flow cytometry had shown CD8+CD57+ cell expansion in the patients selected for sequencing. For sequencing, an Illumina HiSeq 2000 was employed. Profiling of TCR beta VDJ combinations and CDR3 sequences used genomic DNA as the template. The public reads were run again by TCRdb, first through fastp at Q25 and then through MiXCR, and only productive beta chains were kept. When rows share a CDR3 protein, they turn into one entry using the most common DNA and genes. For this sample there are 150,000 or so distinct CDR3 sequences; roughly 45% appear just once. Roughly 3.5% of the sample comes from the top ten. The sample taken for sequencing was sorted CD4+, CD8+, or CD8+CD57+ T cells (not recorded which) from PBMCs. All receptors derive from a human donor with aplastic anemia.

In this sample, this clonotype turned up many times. CDR3 in amino acids: CSARKARLAGGETQYF. In nucleotides, the CDR3 is TGCAGTGCTAGGAAGGCCAGACTAGCGGGGGGAGAGACCCAGTACTTC. The rearrangement uses TRBV20-1 and TRBJ2-5; TRBD2 agrees at 13 bases. V shed 3 bases and J 4 bases; nucleotides not matched to a gene: 8. CDR3 size: 16 residues. CDR1 and CDR2 (germline): DFQATT, SNEGSKA (reference sequence).

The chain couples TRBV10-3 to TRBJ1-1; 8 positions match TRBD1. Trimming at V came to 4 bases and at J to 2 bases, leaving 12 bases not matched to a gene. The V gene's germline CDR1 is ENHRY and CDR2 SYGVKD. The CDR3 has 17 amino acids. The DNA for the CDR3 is TGTGCCATCAGTGCCCCGGGACAGGCGACAACCAACACTGAAGCTTTCTTT. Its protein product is CAISAPGQATTNTEAFF.

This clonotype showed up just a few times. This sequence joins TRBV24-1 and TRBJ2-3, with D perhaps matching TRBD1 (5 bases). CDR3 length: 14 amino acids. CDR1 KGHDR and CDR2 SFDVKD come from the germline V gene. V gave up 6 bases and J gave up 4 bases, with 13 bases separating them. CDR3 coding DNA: TGTGCCACCAGTCAGGGAACCCCTCCAGATACGCAGTATTTT. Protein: CATSQGTPPDTQYF.

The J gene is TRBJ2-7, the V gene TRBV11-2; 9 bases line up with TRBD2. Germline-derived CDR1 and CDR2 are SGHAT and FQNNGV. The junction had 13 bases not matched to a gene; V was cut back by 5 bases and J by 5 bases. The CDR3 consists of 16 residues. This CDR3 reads CASSPGVGTSYNEQYV. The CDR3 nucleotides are TGTGCCAGCAGCCCGGGGGTGGGGACTAGCTACAACGAGCAGTACGTC.

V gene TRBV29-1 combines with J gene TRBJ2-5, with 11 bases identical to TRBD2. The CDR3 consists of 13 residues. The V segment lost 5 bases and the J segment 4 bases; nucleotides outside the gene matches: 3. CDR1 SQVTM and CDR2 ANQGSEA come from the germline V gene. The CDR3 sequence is CSVLAGGRETQYF. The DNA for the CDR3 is TGCAGCGTTCTAGCGGGGGGAAGAGAGACCCAGTACTTC.

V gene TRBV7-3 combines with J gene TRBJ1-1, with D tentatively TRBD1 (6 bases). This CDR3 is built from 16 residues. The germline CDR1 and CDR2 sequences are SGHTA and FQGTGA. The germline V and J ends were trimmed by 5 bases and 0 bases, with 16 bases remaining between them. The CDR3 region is CASSLRGGTVNTEAFF. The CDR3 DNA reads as TGTGCCAGCAGCCTAAGGGGGGGCACGGTGAACACTGAAGCTTTCTTT.

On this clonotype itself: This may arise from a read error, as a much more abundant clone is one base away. In DNA form, the CDR3 reads TGTGCCAGCAGCCCGAGGGTAGCGGGGAAGCAGCTCTTC. Encoded protein: CASSPRVAGKQLF. This chain uses TRBV14 with TRBJ2-1, with 8 nucleotides matching TRBD2. From germline, CDR1 is SGHDN and CDR2 FVKESK. This CDR3 comprises 13 residues.

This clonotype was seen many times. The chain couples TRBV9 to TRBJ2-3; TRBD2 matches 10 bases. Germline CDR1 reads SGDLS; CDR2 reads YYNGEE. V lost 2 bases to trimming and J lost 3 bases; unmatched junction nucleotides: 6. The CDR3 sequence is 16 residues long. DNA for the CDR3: TGTGCCAGCAGCGTCGATCCTAGCGGGAGAACAGATACGCAGTATTTT. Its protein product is CASSVDPSGRTDTQYF.

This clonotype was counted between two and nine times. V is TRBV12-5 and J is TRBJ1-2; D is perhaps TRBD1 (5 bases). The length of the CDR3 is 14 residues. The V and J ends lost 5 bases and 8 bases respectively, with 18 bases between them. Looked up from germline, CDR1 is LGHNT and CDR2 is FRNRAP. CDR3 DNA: TGTGCTAGTGGTCTAGGGGCCCCTAGGGAGGGCTACACCTTC. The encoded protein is CASGLGAPREGYTF.

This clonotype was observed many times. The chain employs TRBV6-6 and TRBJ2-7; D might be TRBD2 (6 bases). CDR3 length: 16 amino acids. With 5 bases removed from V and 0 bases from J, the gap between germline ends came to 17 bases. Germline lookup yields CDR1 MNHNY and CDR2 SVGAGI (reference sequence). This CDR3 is CASSPRPLGGSYEQYF. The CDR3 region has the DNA TGTGCCAGCAGTCCCAGACCCCTGGGGGGCTCCTACGAGCAGTACTTC.

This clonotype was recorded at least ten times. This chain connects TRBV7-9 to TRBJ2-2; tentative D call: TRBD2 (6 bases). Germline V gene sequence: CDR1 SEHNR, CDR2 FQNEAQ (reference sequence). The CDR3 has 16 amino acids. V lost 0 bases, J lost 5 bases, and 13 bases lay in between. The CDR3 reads CASSLASGTGTGELFF. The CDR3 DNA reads TGTGCCAGCAGCTTAGCGTCCGGGACTGGGACCGGGGAGCTGTTTTTT.

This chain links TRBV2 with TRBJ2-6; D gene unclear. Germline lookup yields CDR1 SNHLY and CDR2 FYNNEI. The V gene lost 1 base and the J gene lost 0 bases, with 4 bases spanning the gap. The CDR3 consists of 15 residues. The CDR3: CASSEDDSGANVLTF. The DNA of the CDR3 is TGTGCCAGCAGTGAAGACGACTCTGGGGCCAACGTCCTGACTTTC.

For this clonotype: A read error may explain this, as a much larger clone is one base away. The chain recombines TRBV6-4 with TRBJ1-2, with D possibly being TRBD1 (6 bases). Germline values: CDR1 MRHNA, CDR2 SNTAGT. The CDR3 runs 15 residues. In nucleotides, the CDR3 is TGTGCCAGCGGTGACCAGGGGACCCCTTACTATGGCTACACCTTC. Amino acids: CASGDQGTPYYGYTF.

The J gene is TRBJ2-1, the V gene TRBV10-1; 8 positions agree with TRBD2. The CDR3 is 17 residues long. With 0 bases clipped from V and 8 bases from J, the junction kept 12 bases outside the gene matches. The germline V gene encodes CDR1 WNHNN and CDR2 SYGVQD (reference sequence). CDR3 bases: TGCGCCAGCAGTGAGTCGAGGGGACTAGTCAGCTCCGATGAGCAGTTCTTC. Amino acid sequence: CASSESRGLVSSDEQFF.

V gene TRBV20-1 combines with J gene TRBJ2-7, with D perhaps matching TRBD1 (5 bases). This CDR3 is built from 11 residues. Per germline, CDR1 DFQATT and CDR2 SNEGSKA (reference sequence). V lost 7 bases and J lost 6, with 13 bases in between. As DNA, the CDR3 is TGCAGTGTTCACCGACAGACCGAGCAGTACTTC. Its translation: CSVHRQTEQYF.

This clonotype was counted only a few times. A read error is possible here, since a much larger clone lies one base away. The CDR3 nucleotides are TGTGCCAGTAGTGGCTGGGCAACAGGGTCTACCACTTACAATGAGCAGTTCTTC. This gives the protein CASSGWATGSTTYNEQFF. The chain couples TRBV19 to TRBJ2-1; tentative D call: TRBD1 (6 bases). Between the trimmed V and J ends, which lost 5 bases and 4 bases, there was a span of 24 bases. The CDR3 is 18 amino acids. CDR1 LNHDA and CDR2 SQIVND come from the germline V gene (reference sequence).

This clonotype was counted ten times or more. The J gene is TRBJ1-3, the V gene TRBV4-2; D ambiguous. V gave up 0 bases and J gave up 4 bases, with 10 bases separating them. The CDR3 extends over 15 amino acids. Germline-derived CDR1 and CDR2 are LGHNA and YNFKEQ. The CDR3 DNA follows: TGTGCCAGCAGCCAAGAGGTGGGAGGGGGAAACACCATATATTTT. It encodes CASSQEVGGGNTIYF.

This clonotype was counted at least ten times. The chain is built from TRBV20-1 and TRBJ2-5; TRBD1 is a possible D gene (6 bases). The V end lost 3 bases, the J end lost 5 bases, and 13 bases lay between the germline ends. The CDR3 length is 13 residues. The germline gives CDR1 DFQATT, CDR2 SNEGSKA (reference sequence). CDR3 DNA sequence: TGCAGTGCTAGGCAGGGGCTTGACGAGACCCAGTACTTC. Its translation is CSARQGLDETQYF.

CDR3 bases: TGTGCCAGTAGTGGAGGGTCCGGCGAGCAGTACTTC. Its translation: CASSGGSGEQYF. The chain recombines TRBV19 with TRBJ2-7, with D maybe TRBD2 (6 bases). Germline values: CDR1 LNHDA, CDR2 SQIVND (reference sequence). The CDR3 consists of 12 residues. The V gene lost 5 bases and the J gene lost 6 bases, with 11 bases spanning the gap.

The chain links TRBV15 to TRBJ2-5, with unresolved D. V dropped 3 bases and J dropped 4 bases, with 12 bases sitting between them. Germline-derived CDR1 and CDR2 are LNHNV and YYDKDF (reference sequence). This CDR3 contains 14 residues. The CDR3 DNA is TGTGCCACCAGCAGCCAAGTTCTGAGAGAGACCCAGTACTTC. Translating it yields CATSSQVLRETQYF. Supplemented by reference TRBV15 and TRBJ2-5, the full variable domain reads DAMVIQNPRYQVTQFGKPVTLSCSQTLNHNVMYWYQQKSSQAPKLLFHYYDKDFNNEADTPDNFQSRRPNTSFCFLDIRSPGLGDTAMYLCATSSQVLRETQYFGPGTRLLVL.

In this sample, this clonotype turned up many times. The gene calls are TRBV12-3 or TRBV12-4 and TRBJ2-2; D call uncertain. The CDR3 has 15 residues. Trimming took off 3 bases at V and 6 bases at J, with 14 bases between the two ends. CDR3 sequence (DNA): TGTGCCAGCAGTTTTGGAGCGAACGAGCCCGGGGAGCTGTTTTTT. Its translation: CASSFGANEPGELFF.

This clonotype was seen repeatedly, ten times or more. The CDR3, as DNA: TGTGCTAGTGGTTTGGGGGCTAATGAAAAACTGTTTTTT. It yields the protein CASGLGANEKLFF. The chain employs TRBV12-5 and TRBJ1-4; no clear D gene. The germline V and J ends were trimmed by 1 base and 3 bases, with 3 bases remaining between them. The CDR3 is 13 residues long. The germline gives CDR1 LGHNT, CDR2 FRNRAP.

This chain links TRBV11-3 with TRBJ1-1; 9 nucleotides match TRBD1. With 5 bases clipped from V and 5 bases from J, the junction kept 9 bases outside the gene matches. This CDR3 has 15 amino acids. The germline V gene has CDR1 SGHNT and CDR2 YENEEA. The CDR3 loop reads CASSGRQGVGTEAFF. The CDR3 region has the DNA TGTGCCAGCAGCGGACGACAGGGGGTGGGAACTGAAGCTTTCTTT.

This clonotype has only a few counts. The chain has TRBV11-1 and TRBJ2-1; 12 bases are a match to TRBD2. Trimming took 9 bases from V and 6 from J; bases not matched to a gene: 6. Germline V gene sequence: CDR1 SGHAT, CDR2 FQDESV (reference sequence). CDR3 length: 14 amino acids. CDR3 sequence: CASSLAGGGNEQFF. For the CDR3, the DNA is TGTGCCAGTAGCCTAGCGGGGGGGGGCAATGAGCAGTTCTTC.

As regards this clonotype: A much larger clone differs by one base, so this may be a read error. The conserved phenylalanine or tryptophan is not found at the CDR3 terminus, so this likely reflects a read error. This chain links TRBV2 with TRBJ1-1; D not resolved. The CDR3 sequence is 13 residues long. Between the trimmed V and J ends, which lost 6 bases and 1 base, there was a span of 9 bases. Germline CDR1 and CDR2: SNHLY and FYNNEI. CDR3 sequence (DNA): TGTGCCAGCAGATTAGACGGGAACACTGAAGCTTTCTCT. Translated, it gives CASRLDGNTEAFS.

The CDR3 nucleotides are TGTGCCATCAGTGCGGGCGGGGGGGCTTACGAGCAGTACTTC. It codes for CAISAGGGAYEQYF. The chain employs TRBV10-3 and TRBJ2-7, with 9 bases that match TRBD2. Per the germline V gene, CDR1 is ENHRY and CDR2 is SYGVKD. This CDR3 comprises 14 residues. Losses at the gene ends were 4 bases for V and 4 bases for J; bases not matched to a gene: 5.

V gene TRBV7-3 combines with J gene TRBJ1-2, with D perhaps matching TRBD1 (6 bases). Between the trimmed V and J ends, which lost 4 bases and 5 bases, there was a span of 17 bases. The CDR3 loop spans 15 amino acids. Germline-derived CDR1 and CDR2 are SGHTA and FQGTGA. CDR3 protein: CASSSSEQGSYGYTF. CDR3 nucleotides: TGTGCCAGCAGCTCCTCCGAGCAGGGGTCTTATGGCTACACCTTC.

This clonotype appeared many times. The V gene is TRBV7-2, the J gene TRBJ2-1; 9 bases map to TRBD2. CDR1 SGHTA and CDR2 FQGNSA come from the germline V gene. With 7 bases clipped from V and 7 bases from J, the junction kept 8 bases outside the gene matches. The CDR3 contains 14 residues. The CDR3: CASNLGLARNEQFF. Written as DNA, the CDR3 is TGTGCCAGCAACCTTGGACTAGCGAGGAATGAGCAGTTCTTC.